These T cell receptor beta chains were read from a single sample in a study of control samples from healthy donors and cancer patients. Clones were read by immunoSEQ multiplex PCR, and TCRdb kept only the in-frame ones, dropping some. The table has 150,000 to 200,000 clones, around 88% seen once. The sample comprised blood. The receptors shown here come from a man aged 18 to 29 in good health. Each CDR3 is given with its conserved first and last residue. The D gene is left open where the match is weak. Size is omitted from some rows. Given values are once, few, many or a class for expanded clones.

j_gene: TRBJ1-5; abundance: .; d_gene: .; v_gene: TRBV19; CDR3aa: CASSISRASNQPQHF; CDR3nt: TGTGCCAGTAGTATTTCCAGGGCTAGCAATCAGCCCCAGCATTTT
j_gene: TRBJ1-1; abundance: .; d_gene: .; v_gene: TRBV6-6; CDR3aa: CASTGGGGKPEAFF; CDR3nt: TGTGCCAGCACCGGGGGTGGGGGGAAGCCTGAAGCTTTCTTT
j_gene: TRBJ2-5; abundance: few; d_gene: .; v_gene: TRBV9; CDR3aa: CASSVGSGASGADREETQYF; CDR3nt: TGTGCCAGCAGCGTAGGCTCGGGGGCTAGCGGAGCTGACCGAGAAGAGACCCAGTACTTC
j_gene: TRBJ2-1; abundance: .; d_gene: TRBD1; v_gene: TRBV7-2; CDR3aa: CASSWRTGRWNEQFF; CDR3nt: TGTGCCAGCAGCTGGCGGACAGGAAGGTGGAATGAGCAGTTCTTC
j_gene: TRBJ2-7; abundance: .; d_gene: TRBD1; v_gene: TRBV27; CDR3aa: CASSYYSPGQGIDEQYF; CDR3nt: TGTGCCAGCAGTTACTACTCCCCGGGACAGGGGATAGACGAGCAGTACTTC
j_gene: TRBJ2-1; abundance: once; d_gene: .; v_gene: TRBV5-5; CDR3aa: CASSSGGWPYNEQFF; CDR3nt: TGTGCCAGCAGCTCTGGGGGGTGGCCCTACAATGAGCAGTTCTTC
j_gene: TRBJ2-7; abundance: .; d_gene: .; v_gene: TRBV7-9; CDR3aa: CASSLTASYEQYF; CDR3nt: TGTGCCAGCAGCTTGACAGCCTCCTACGAGCAGTACTTC
j_gene: TRBJ2-4; abundance: .; d_gene: .; v_gene: TRBV5-5; CDR3aa: CASSRQTDIQYF; CDR3nt: TGTGCCAGCAGCCGTCAAACGGACATTCAGTACTTC
j_gene: TRBJ2-5; abundance: .; d_gene: TRBD2; v_gene: TRBV3-1/TRBV3-2; CDR3aa: CASSPAWAGGPETQYF; CDR3nt: TGTGCCAGCAGCCCCGCTTGGGCGGGGGGGCCCGAGACCCAGTACTTC
j_gene: TRBJ1-1; abundance: .; d_gene: .; v_gene: TRBV13; CDR3aa: CASSLGGNTEAFF; CDR3nt: TGTGCCAGCAGCTTGGGGGGGAACACTGAAGCTTTCTTT
j_gene: TRBJ2-3; abundance: .; d_gene: .; v_gene: TRBV4-3; CDR3aa: CASSQLPTAGADTDTQYF; CDR3nt: TGCGCCAGCAGCCAACTCCCGACTGCGGGGGCCGACACAGATACGCAGTATTTT
j_gene: TRBJ2-3; abundance: .; d_gene: .; v_gene: TRBV19; CDR3aa: CASSRERYTDTQYF; CDR3nt: TGTGCCAGTAGTAGGGAGCGGTACACAGATACGCAGTATTTT
j_gene: TRBJ1-4; abundance: .; d_gene: .; v_gene: TRBV5-1; CDR3aa: CASSEVATNEKLFF; CDR3nt: TGCGCCAGCAGCGAGGTAGCAACTAATGAAAAACTGTTTTTT
j_gene: TRBJ1-2; abundance: .; d_gene: TRBD1; v_gene: TRBV28; CDR3aa: CASLNYVGQAGNYGYTF; CDR3nt: TGTGCCAGCTTAAATTACGTTGGACAGGCCGGGAACTATGGCTACACCTTC
j_gene: TRBJ1-1; abundance: .; d_gene: .; v_gene: TRBV10-2; CDR3aa: CASSNVGRGNTEAFF; CDR3nt: TGCGCCAGCAGTAATGTGGGCCGGGGGAACACTGAAGCTTTCTTT
j_gene: TRBJ2-5; abundance: .; d_gene: TRBD1; v_gene: TRBV7-8; CDR3aa: CASSPGQGGTQETQYF; CDR3nt: TGTGCCAGCAGCCCCGGACAGGGGGGAACTCAAGAGACCCAGTACTTC
j_gene: TRBJ2-1; abundance: once; d_gene: .; v_gene: TRBV19; CDR3aa: CASTNGASYNEQFF; CDR3nt: TGTGCCAGTACCAACGGGGCTTCTTACAATGAGCAGTTCTTC
j_gene: TRBJ1-1; abundance: .; d_gene: .; v_gene: TRBV9; CDR3aa: CASSAQTGLGEAFF; CDR3nt: TGTGCCAGCAGCGCCCAAACAGGTCTCGGTGAAGCTTTCTTT